The clone carrying this T cell receptor (beta chain) was recorded many times. Its antigen is as yet unknown. These data are taken from a study of CD8 T cells in ankylosing spondylitis. Overall study results and limits: CD8+ by phenotype, disease-linked clones were relatively rare in peripheral blood. Blood from ankylosing spondylitis patients appeared to carry a characteristic eight-variant TCR beta motif.

TCRdb re-analysed the 5' RACE reads in MiXCR, keeping a single row per CDR3 protein. The table lists 750,000 to 850,000 distinct CDR3 sequences, 12% of them singletons. Sequencing was carried out using blood, either unsorted or a sorted T cell fraction (not recorded which). The clonotype comes from a male donor with ankylosing spondylitis.

This CDR3 is CSARDLPSGQADTQYF. The DNA of the CDR3 is TGCAGTGCTAGAGATTTGCCTAGCGGGCAGGCAGATACGCAGTATTTT. This rearrangement joins TRBV20-1 to TRBJ2-3; TRBD2 agrees at 8 bases. Trimming removed 0 bases from V and 4 bases from J; junction bases left unmatched: 9. The CDR3 loop spans 16 amino acids. Germline loops: CDR1 DFQATT, CDR2 SNEGSKA (reference sequence).